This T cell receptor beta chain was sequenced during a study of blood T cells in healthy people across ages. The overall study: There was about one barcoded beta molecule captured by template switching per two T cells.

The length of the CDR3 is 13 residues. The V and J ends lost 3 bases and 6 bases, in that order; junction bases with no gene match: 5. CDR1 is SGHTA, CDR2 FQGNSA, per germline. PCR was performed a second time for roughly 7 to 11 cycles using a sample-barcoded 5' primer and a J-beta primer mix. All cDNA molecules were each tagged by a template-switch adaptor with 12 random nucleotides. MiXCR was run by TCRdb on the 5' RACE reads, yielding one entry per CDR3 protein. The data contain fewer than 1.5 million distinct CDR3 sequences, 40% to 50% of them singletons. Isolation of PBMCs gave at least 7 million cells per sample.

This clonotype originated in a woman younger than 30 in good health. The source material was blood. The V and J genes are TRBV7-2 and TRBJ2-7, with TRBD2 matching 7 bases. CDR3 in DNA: TGTGCCAGCAGCTTGACTAGCTCAGGCGAGCAGTACTTC. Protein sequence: CASSLTSSGEQYF.